This T cell receptor (beta chain) is from a study of beta chain features in type 1 diabetes. To note about this clone: The antigen remains undetermined.

The sequenced template was cDNA made from the entire isolated RNA. Libraries were prepared by immunoSEQ multiplex PCR; TCRdb keeps only in-frame clonotypes and omits some of them. The sample lists around 40,000 clones; roughly 70% were seen once. Between the trimmed V and J ends, which lost 2 bases and 8 bases, there was a span of 4 bases. The CDR3 extends over 11 amino acids. Germline V lookup: CDR1 SGHTA, CDR2 FQGNSA. Findings and limits, study-wide: High TCR expression in some cells could lead to their over-representation in cDNA sequencing. In comparison with healthy donors, patients had naive, central memory and Treg TCRB repertoires that appeared more similar. Shortening that was moderate but significant affected the TCRB CDR3s of Type 1 diabetes patients in all four CD4+ subsets.

The chain couples TRBV7-2 to TRBJ2-1, with D uncertain. Sample: Tregs from blood. The source of this sequence is a woman under 30 with type 1 diabetes. The CDR3 spells CASSLPDEQFF. CDR3 nucleotides: TGTGCCAGCAGCTTACCCGATGAGCAGTTCTTC.